This T cell receptor (beta chain) was captured by sequencing in a study of OX40 agonist ivuxolimab in advanced cancers. Study at large: An agonistic human IgG2 monoclonal antibody against OX40 (CD134) was given. Dosing consisted of intravenous ivuxolimab at 0.01 to 10 mg/kg every 2 weeks. Study outcomes and limitations: Clonal expansion by week 6 occurred in CD4+ and CD8+ blood T cells (at 0.1 to 3.0 mg/kg).

Germline CDR1 and CDR2: KGHSH and LQKENI. The CDR3 length is 15 residues. Comments on this clone: Antigen unknown.

Produced via immunoSEQ multiplex PCR; TCRdb's table is partial and in-frame only. The sample contains tens of thousands of clones, 86% of which appear only once. The genes are TRBV18 and TRBJ2-5; 9 nucleotides line up with TRBD1. Judging by the DNA end, TRBJ2-7 fits better; the J call may be wrong. The clonotype was recovered from an adult with an advanced solid tumor such as melanoma, head and neck, liver or kidney cancer. This specimen consisted of CD4+ or CD8+ T cells sorted from blood, obtained in a trial of the OX40 agonist ivuxolimab. This chain's CDR3 is CASSTNRGRRYEQYF. CDR3 coding DNA: TGTGCCAGCTCAACGAACAGGGGGCGCCGCTACGAGCAGTACTTC.